One TCR beta chain is described in this entry. The target antigen is unknown. This may come from a read error, since a much larger clone is one base off. Preparation of the bulk TCR libraries relied on previously described methods and listed TCR primers. Using its own MiXCR run on the PCR reads, TCRdb lists one record per CDR3 protein. The sample holds approximately 500,000 distinct CDR3 sequences, about a fifth seen once. This sample stems from a study of molecular identifiers for immune sequencing clone quantification. V lost 2 bases and J 4 bases, leaving 10 bases between the germline ends. Germline values: CDR1 WNHNN, CDR2 SYGVQD (reference sequence). The CDR3 totals 14 residues. General study findings and limits: Highly expanded clone sizes could be underestimated by identical TCR molecules that share a barcode. Clonotypes topping 20 RNA copies carried over 99% of effector molecules but under 1% of naive ones.

Isolation of naive CD8 T cells was achieved by sorting on a CD8+CD4-CCR7+CD45RA+ phenotype. This chain joins TRBV10-1 and TRBJ2-3; D gene unclear. Sequenced: naive CD8+ T cells from blood, with Jurkat cell RNA spiked in. Described subset: FACS-sorted CD8+CD4-CCR7+CD45RA+ naive T cells. The receptor was isolated from a human donor in good health. Some libraries in this study had Jurkat cell RNA spiked in. The CDR3 nucleotides are TGCGCCAGCAGTGAGGTCGGTTACGCAGATACGCAGTATTTT. Translation gives CASSEVGYADTQYF.